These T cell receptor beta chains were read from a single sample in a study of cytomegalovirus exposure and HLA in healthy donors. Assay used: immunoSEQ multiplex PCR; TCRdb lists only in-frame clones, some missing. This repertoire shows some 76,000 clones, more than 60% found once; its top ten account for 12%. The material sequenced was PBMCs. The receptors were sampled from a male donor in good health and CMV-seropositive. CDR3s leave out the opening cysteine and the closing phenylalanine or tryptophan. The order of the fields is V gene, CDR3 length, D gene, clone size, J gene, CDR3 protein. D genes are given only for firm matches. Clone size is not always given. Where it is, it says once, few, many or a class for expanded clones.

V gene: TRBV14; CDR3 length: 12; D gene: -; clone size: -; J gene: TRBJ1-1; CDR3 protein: ASSLRPRNTEAF
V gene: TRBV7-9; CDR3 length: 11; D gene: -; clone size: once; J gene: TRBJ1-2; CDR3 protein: SSSSRGVDGYT
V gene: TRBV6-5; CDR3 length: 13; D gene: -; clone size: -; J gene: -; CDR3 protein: ASSYSGLLSYEQY
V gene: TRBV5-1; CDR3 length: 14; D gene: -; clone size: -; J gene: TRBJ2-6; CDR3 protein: ASSSSPVSGANVLT
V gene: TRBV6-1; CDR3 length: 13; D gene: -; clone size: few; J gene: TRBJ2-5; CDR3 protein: ASSEASGGVETQY
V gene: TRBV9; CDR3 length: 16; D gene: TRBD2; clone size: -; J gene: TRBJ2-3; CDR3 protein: ASSLEAGVGVRTDTQY
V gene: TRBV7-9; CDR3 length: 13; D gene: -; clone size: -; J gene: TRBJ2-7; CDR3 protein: SSSILGREHYEQY
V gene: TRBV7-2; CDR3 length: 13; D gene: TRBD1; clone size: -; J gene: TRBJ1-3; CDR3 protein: ASSSDRRSGNTIY
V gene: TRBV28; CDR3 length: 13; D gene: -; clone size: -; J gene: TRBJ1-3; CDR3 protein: ASSPHSNSGNTIY
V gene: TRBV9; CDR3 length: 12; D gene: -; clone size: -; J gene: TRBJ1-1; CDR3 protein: ASSPGGGDTEAF
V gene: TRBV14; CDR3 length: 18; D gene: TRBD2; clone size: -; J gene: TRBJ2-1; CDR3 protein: ASSRVPGLAGGPSFDEQF
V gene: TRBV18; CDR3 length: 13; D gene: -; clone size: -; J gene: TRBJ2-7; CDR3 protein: ASSPPPGMPYEQY
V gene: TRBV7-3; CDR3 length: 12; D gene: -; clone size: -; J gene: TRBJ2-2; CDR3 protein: ASSLTGLTGELF
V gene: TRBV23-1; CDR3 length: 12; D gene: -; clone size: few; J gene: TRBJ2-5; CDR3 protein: ASSQSEGSETQY
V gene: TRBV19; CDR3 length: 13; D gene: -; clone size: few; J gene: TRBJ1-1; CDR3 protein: ASTLGGRSRTEAF
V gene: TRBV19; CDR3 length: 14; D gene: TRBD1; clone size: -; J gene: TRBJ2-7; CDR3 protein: ASSIRFGTGKSEQY
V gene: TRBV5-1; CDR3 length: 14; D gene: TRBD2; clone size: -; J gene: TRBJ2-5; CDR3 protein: ASRNLAGERGETQY
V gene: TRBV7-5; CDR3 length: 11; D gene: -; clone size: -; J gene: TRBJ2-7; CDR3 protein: VRSLRTGNEQY
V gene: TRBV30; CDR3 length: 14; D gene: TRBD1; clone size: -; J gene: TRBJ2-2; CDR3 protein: AWKLRGLIGTGELF
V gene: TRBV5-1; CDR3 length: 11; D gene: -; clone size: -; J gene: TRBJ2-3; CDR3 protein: ASSGELTDTQY
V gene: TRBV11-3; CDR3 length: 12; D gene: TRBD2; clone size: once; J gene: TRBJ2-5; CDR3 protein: ASSLKPRGGEQY
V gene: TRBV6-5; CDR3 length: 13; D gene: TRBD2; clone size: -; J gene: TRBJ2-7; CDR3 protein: ASSYSRGTSSEQY
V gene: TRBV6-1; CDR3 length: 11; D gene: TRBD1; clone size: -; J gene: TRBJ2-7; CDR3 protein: ASKQGTAFEQY
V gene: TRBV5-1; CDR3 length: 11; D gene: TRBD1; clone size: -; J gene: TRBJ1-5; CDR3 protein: ASSTGELQPQH
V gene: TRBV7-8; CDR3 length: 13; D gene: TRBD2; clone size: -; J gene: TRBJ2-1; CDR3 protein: ASSLNLAGGNEQF
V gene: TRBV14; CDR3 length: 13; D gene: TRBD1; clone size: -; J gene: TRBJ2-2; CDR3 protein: ASRRQGASTGELF
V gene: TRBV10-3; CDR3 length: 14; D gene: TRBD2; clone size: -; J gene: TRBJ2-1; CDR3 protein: AIRATSGFNHNEQF
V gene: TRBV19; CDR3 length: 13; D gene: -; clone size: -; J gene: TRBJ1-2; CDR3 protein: ASSIMTAANYGYT
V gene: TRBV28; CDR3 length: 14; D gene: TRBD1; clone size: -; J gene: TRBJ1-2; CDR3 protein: ASSVPGTGSNYGYT
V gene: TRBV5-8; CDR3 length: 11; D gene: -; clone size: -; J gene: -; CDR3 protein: ASSASRVYEQY
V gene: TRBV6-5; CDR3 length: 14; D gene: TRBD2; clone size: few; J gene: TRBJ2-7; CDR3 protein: ASSSPLGGGSYEQY
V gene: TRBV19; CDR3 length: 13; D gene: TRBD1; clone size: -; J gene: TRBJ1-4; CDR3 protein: ASSNQQGTNEKLF
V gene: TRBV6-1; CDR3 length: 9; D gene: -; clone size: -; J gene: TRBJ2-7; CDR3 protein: ASSRVYEQY
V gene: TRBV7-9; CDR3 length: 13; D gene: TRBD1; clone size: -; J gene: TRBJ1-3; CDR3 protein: ASSTTGAGGNTIY
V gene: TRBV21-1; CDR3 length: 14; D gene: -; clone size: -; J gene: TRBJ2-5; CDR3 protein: ASSKSKRQGVETQY
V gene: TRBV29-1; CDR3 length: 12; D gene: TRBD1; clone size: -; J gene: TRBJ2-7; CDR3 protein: SAQTGTSSYEQY
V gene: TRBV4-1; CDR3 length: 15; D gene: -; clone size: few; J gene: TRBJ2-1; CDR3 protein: ASSQDSSVTSYNEQF
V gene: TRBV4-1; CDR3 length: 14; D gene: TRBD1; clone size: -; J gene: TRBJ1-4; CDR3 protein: ASSQALDRVNEKLF
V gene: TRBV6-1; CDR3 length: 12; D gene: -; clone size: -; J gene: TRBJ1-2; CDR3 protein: ASSEQPQNYGYT
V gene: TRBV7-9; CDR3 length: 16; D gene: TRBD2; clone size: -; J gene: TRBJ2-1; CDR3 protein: ASSLVLGLAGGQGEQF